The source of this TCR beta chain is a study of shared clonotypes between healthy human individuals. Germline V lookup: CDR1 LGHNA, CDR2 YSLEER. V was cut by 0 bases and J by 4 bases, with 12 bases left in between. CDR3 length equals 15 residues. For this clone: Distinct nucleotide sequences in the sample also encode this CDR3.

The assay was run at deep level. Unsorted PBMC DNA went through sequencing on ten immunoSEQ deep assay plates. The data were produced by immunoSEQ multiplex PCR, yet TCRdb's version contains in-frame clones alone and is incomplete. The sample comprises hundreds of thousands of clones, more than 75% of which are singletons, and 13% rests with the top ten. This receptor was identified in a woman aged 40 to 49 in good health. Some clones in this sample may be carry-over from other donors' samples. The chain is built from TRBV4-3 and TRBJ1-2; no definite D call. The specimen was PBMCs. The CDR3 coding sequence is TGCGCCAGCAGCCAAGATCTCCCGGGGAGCTATGGCTACACCTTC. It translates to CASSQDLPGSYGYTF.